This TCR beta chain was captured in a study of cytomegalovirus exposure and HLA in healthy donors. The CDR3 totals 13 residues. CDR1 and CDR2 from the germline V gene are SGHAT and FQNNGV. Trimming removed 1 base from V and 8 bases from J; junction bases left unmatched: 2. A multiplex PCR was run with 60 Vbeta primers and 13 Jbeta primers. The method was immunoSEQ multiplex PCR; TCRdb's version includes in-frame clones alone and lacks a portion of them. The repertoire holds around 130,000 clones, with roughly 70% as singletons. The V and J genes are TRBV11-2 and TRBJ1-1, with 9 positions matching TRBD1. The sequence derives from a man aged 35 to 55 in good health and CMV-seropositive. The specimen was PBMCs. CDR3 sequence: CASSLAGQGEAFF. Here the CDR3 DNA reads TGTGCCAGCAGCTTAGCGGGACAGGGAGAAGCTTTCTTT. The entire variable domain, with the rest obtained from reference TRBV11-2 and TRBJ1-1, is as follows: EAGVAQSPRYKIIEKRQSVAFWCNPISGHATLYWYQQILGQGPKLLIQFQNNGVVDDSQLPKDRFSAERLKGVDSTLKIQPAKLEDSAVYLCASSLAGQGEAFFGQGTRLTVV.